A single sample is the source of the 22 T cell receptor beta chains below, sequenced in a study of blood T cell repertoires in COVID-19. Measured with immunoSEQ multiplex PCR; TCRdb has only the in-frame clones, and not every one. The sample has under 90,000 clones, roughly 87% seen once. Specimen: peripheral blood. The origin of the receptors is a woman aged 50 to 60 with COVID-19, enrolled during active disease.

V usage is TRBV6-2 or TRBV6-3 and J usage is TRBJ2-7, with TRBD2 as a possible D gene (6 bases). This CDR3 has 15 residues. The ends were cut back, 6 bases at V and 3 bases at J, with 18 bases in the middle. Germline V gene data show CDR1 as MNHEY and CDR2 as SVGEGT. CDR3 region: CASSDGTSTLYEQYF. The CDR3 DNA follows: TGTGCCAGCAGCGACGGAACTAGCACCCTCTACGAGCAGTACTTC.

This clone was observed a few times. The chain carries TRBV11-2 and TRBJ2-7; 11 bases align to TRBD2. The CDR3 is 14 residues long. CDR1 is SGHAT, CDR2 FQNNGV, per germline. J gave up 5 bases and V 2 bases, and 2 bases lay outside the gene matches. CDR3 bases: TGTGCCAGCAGCTTAACTAGCGGGAGCCACGAGCAGTACTTC. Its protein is CASSLTSGSHEQYF.

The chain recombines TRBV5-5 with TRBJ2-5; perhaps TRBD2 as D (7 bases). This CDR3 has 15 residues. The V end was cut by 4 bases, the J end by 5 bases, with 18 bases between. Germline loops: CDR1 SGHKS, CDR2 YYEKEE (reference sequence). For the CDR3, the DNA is TGTGCCAGCAGCAACCCTTCCAGGGGAGGGGAGACCCAGTACTTC. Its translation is CASSNPSRGGETQYF. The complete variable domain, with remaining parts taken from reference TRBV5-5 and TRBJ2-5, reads DAGVTQSPTHLIKTRGQQVTLRCSPISGHKSVSWYQQVLGQGPQFIFQYYEKEERGRGNFPDRFSARQFPNYSSELNVNALLLGDSALYLCASSNPSRGGETQYFGPGTRLLVL.

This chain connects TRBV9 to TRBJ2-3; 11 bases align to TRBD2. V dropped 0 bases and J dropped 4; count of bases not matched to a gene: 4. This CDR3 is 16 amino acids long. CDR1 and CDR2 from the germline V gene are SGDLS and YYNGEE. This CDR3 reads CASSVAWGLAADTQYF. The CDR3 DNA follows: TGTGCCAGCAGCGTAGCATGGGGACTAGCGGCAGATACGCAGTATTTT. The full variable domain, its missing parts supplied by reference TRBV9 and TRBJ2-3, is DSGVTQTPKHLITATGQRVTLRCSPRSGDLSVYWYQQSLDQGLQFLIQYYNGEERAKGNILERFSAQQFPDLHSELNLSSLELGDSALYFCASSVAWGLAADTQYFGPGTRLTVL.

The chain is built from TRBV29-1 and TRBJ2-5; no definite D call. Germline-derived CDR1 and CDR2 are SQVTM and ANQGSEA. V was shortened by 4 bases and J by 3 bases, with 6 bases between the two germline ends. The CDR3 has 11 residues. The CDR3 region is CSVGGKETQYF. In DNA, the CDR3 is TGCAGCGTTGGTGGCAAAGAGACCCAGTACTTC.

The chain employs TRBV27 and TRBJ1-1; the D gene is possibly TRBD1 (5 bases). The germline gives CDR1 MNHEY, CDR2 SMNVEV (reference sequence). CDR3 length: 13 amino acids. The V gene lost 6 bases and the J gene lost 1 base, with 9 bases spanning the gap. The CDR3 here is CASSGHPNTEAFF. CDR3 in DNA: TGTGCCAGCAGCGGACACCCGAACACTGAAGCTTTCTTT.

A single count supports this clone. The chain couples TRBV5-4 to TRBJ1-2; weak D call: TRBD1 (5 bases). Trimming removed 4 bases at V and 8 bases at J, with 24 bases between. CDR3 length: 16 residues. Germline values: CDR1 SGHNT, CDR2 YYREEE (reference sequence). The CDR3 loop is CASSTEAQETLGGYTF. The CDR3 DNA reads TGTGCCAGCAGCACCGAGGCACAGGAGACTCTCGGGGGCTACACCTTC.

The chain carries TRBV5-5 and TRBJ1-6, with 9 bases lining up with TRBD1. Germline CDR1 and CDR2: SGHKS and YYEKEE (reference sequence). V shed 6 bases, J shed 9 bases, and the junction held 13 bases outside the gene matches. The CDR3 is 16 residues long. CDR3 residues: CASTDRTGTGPSPLHF. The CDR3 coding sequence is TGTGCCAGCACCGATCGGACAGGGACAGGGCCTTCACCCCTCCACTTT.

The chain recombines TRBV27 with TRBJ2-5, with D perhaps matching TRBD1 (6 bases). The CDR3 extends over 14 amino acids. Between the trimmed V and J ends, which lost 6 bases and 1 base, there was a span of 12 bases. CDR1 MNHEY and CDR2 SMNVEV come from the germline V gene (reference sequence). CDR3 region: CASRLQGFQETQYF. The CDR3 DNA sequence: TGTGCCAGCAGATTACAGGGTTTCCAAGAGACCCAGTACTTC.

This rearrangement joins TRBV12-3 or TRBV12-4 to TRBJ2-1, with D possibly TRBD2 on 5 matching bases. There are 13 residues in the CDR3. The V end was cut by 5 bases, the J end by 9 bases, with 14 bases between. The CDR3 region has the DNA TGTGCCAGCAGTGAACGAGGGTCGGGTGAGCAGTTCTTC. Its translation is CASSERGSGEQFF.

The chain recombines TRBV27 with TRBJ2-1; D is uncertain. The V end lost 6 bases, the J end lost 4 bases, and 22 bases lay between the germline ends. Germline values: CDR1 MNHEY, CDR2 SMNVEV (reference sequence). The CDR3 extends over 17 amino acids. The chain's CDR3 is CASSHRKSWAAYNEQFF. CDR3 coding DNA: TGTGCCAGCAGCCATAGGAAGTCCTGGGCCGCATACAATGAGCAGTTCTTC.

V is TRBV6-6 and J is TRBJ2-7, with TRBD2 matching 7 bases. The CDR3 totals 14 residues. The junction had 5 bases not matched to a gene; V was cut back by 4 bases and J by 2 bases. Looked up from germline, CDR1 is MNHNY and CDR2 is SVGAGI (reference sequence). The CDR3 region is CASSLPGLTYEQYF. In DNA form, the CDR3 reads TGTGCCAGCAGTTTACCGGGACTAACCTACGAGCAGTACTTC.

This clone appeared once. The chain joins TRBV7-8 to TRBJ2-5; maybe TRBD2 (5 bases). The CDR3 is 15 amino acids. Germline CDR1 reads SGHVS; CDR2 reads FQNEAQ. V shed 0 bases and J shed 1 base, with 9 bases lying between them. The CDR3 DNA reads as TGTGCCAGCAGCTTAGCGGGAGTAGGCCAAGAGACCCAGTACTTC. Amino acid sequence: CASSLAGVGQETQYF.

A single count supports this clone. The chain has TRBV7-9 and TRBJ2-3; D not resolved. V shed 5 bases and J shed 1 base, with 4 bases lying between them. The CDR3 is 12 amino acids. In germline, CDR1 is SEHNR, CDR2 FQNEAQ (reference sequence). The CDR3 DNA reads TGTGCCAGCAGCCCCGGCACAGATACGCAGTATTTT. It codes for CASSPGTDTQYF.

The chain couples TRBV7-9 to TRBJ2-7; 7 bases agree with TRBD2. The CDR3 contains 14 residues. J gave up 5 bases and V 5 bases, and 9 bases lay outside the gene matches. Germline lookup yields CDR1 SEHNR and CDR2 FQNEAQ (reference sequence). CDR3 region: CASSRGGVRNEQYF. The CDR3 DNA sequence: TGTGCCAGCAGCCGGGGAGGGGTAAGGAACGAGCAGTACTTC.

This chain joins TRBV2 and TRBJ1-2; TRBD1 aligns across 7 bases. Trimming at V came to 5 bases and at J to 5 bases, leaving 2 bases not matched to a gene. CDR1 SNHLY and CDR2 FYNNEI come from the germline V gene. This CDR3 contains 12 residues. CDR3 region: CASSQGVYGYTF. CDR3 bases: TGTGCCAGCAGTCAGGGGGTTTATGGCTACACCTTC.

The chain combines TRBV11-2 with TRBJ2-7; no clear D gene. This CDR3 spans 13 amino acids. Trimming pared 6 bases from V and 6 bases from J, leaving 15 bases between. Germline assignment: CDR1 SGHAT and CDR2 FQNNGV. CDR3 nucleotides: TGTGCCAGCAGTGTACACCTCCCCTCCGAGCAGTACTTC. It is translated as CASSVHLPSEQYF.

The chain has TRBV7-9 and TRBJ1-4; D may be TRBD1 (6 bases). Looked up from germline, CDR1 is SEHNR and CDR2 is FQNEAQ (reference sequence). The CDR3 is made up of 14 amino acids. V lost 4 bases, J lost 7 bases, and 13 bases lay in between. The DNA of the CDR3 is TGTGCCAGCAGCTCGGAGGGGGGGATTGAAAAACTGTTTTTT. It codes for CASSSEGGIEKLFF.

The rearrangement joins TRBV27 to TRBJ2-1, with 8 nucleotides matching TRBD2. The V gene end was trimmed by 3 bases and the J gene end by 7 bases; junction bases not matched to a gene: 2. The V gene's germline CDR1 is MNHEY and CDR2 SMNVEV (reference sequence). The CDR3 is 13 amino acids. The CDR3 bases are TGTGCCAGCAGTTTCCGGGAGGGAAATGAGCAGTTCTTC. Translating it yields CASSFREGNEQFF.

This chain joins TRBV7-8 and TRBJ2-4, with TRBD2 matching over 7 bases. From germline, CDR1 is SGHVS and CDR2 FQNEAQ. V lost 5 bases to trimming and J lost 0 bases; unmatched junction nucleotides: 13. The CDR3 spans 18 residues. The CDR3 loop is CASSPLATRPLAKNIQYF. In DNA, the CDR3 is TGTGCCAGCAGCCCACTAGCGACACGACCACTAGCCAAAAACATTCAGTACTTC.

The CDR3 spells CAWSGQGGRTTDTQYF. The DNA of the CDR3 is TGTGCCTGGAGTGGTCAGGGCGGGAGAACCACAGATACGCAGTATTTT. The chain is built from TRBV30 and TRBJ2-3; 7 bases map to TRBD2. The CDR3 has 16 residues. Trimming at V came to 1 base and at J to 2 bases, leaving 9 bases not matched to a gene. Per the germline V gene, CDR1 is GTSNPN and CDR2 is SVGIG (reference sequence).

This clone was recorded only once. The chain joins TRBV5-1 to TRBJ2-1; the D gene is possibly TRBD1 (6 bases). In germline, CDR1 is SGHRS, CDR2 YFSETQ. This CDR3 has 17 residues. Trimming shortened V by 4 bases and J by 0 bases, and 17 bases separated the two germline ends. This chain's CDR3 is CASSRDIPPSSYNEQFF. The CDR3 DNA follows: TGCGCCAGCAGCCGGGACATACCACCGAGCTCCTACAATGAGCAGTTCTTC.